The 21 T cell receptor beta chains reported below all come from one sample, sequenced in a study of metastatic and nonmetastatic thyroid tumors. TCRdb redid the clone calls on the PCR reads using MiXCR. The sample includes around 2,000 clones, about 24% seen only once; the top ten take roughly 30%. No treatment had been given to any patient before thyroid surgery. Sequences were obtained from adjacent normal tissue. The receptors were sampled from a male donor with papillary thyroid cancer or a benign thyroid nodule (not recorded which). Some clones in this sample may be carry-over from other donors' samples.

The sample holds a few counts of this clone. The gene calls are TRBV2 and TRBJ2-7; perhaps D is TRBD1 or TRBD2 (5 bases each). Germline CDR1 SNHLY, CDR2 FYNNEI. V shed 4 bases and J shed 2 bases, with 9 bases lying between them. This CDR3 is 13 amino acids long. CDR3 nucleotide sequence: TGTGCCAGCAGTGGTCCGGGGCCCTACGAGCAGTACTTC. Amino acids: CASSGPGPYEQYF.

Here the CDR3 reads CASSFSGELFF. The DNA of the CDR3 is TGTGCCAGCAGTTTCTCGGGGGAGCTGTTTTTT. The chain has TRBV6-2 or TRBV6-3 and TRBJ2-2; no clear D gene. CDR3 length: 11 residues. The V gene lost 4 bases and the J gene lost 8 bases, with 5 bases spanning the gap. CDR1 and CDR2 (germline): MNHEY, SVGEGT.

The chain has TRBV12-3 or TRBV12-4 and TRBJ1-4; TRBD1 might be the D (6 bases). V was cut by 5 bases and J by 4 bases, with 14 bases left in between. CDR3 length: 15 residues. DNA of the CDR3: TGTGCCAGCAGTGCTCTGACAGGCTTTAATGAAAAACTGTTTTTT. Encoded protein: CASSALTGFNEKLFF.

This chain connects TRBV19 to TRBJ2-3; maybe TRBD2 (5 bases). Trimming took 5 bases from V and 4 from J, leaving 25 bases between them. The germline V gene has CDR1 LNHDA and CDR2 SQIVND (reference sequence). The CDR3 has 18 amino acids. In DNA form, the CDR3 reads TGTGCCAGTAGTCCTCACCCGGGGAAGAACCCGATAGCAGATACGCAGTATTTT. Amino acid sequence: CASSPHPGKNPIADTQYF.

This clone rates as large. V gene TRBV6-1 combines with J gene TRBJ2-2; D might be TRBD2 (6 bases). CDR3 length: 16 residues. Looked up from germline, CDR1 is MNHNS and CDR2 is SASEGT. Trimming shortened V by 5 bases and J by 6 bases, and 19 bases separated the two germline ends. The CDR3, as DNA: TGTGCCAGCAGTCCACCGCGGGATCGAAGGGCCGGGGAGCTGTTTTTT. It encodes CASSPPRDRRAGELFF.

This rearrangement joins TRBV30 to TRBJ1-6, with D possibly TRBD1 on 5 matching bases. The CDR3 consists of 13 residues. V lost 7 bases and J lost 4, with 11 bases in between. Germline V gene sequence: CDR1 GTSNPN, CDR2 SVGIG (reference sequence). As DNA, the CDR3 is TGTGCCTCAGGGACCGTATATAATTCACCCCTCCACTTT. Its protein is CASGTVYNSPLHF.

This clone is large within its sample. The J gene is TRBJ1-5, the V gene TRBV15; 7 bases align to TRBD1. Germline V gene data show CDR1 as LNHNV and CDR2 as YYDKDF (reference sequence). The trim removed 0 bases at V and 5 bases at J, leaving 7 bases unmatched. The CDR3 has 16 residues. CDR3 in DNA: TGTGCCACCAGCAGAGATGGTAAGGGGGCCCATCAGCCCCAGCATTTT. It specifies CATSRDGKGAHQPQHF. Variable domain in full (rest from reference TRBV15 and TRBJ1-5): DAMVIQNPRYQVTQFGKPVTLSCSQTLNHNVMYWYQQKSSQAPKLLFHYYDKDFNNEADTPDNFQSRRPNTSFCFLDIRSPGLGDTAMYLCATSRDGKGAHQPQHFGDGTRLSIL.

This clone has more than one count but fewer than ten. The rearrangement joins TRBV6-2 or TRBV6-3 to TRBJ2-7, with 9 bases that match TRBD2. The ends lost 2 bases at V and 7 bases at J; junction bases unmatched: 6. Germline loops: CDR1 MNHEY, CDR2 SVGEGT. This CDR3 is 14 amino acids long. CDR3 nucleotide sequence: TGTGCCAGCAGTTACGGGACTAGCACAAGGGAGCAGTACTTC. Its protein product is CASSYGTSTREQYF.

This clone turned up a few times. This chain connects TRBV6-7 to TRBJ1-2; 7 nucleotides line up with TRBD1. TRBV6-7 is given ORF status, its function remaining uncertain. J was trimmed by 9 bases and V by 2 bases; bases with no gene match: 15. This CDR3 is built from 16 residues. CDR3: CASSYRRDSHPWCYTF. The CDR3, as DNA: TGTGCCAGCAGTTACCGACGGGACAGTCACCCATGGTGCTACACCTTC.

By share, this clone counts as medium-sized. V is TRBV13 and J is TRBJ1-2, with 8 bases aligning to TRBD1. The ends lost 0 bases at V and 4 bases at J; junction bases unmatched: 7. The CDR3 has 16 amino acids. The germline CDR1 and CDR2 sequences are PRHDT and FYEKMQ (reference sequence). CDR3 bases: TGTGCCAGCAGCTTAGGCCTGGGACAGGAAGGCTATGGCTACACCTTC. Its protein product is CASSLGLGQEGYGYTF.

This clone was seen more than once but under ten times. The chain recombines TRBV19 with TRBJ2-1; 8 bases line up with TRBD2. The CDR3 contains 14 residues. V shed 4 bases and J 4 bases; nucleotides not matched to a gene: 3. The germline V gene has CDR1 LNHDA and CDR2 SQIVND (reference sequence). The CDR3 loop reads CASSRAGAYNEQFF. CDR3 nucleotides: TGTGCCAGTAGTAGAGCGGGAGCTTACAATGAGCAGTTCTTC.

DNA for the CDR3: TGTGCCAGCAGTTTAGGGGGTAAGACCCAGTACTTC. Encoded protein: CASSLGGKTQYF. The chain carries TRBV28 and TRBJ2-5; D might be TRBD1 or TRBD2, each matching 5 bases. Deletions cut 2 bases from V and 6 bases from J, with 7 bases between. The CDR3 is made up of 12 amino acids. CDR1 and CDR2 (germline): MDHEN, SYDVKM.

The J gene is TRBJ2-3, the V gene TRBV10-1; 9 bases are shared with TRBD2. The CDR3 sequence is 16 residues long. The germline V gene has CDR1 WNHNN and CDR2 SYGVQD (reference sequence). V lost 6 bases to trimming and J lost 2 bases; unmatched junction nucleotides: 9. In DNA form, the CDR3 reads TGCGCCAGCAGCCCCAGCCTAGCGGGGACCACAGATACGCAGTATTTT. It yields the protein CASSPSLAGTTDTQYF.

The V and J genes are TRBV6-2 or TRBV6-3 and TRBJ1-2, with D possibly being TRBD1 (6 bases). CDR1 is MNHEY and CDR2 is SVGEGT in the germline V gene. This CDR3 has 13 amino acids. V lost 5 bases, J lost 7 bases, and 14 bases lay in between. The CDR3 DNA is TGTGCCAGCAGTACTACAGGGAAGGGTGGCTACACCTTC. It is translated as CASSTTGKGGYTF.

A few counts support this clone. The rearrangement joins TRBV6-2 or TRBV6-3 to TRBJ2-7; 8 bases align to TRBD1. This CDR3 contains 15 residues. Germline CDR1 and CDR2: MNHEY and SVGEGT. V lost 5 bases and J lost 3; bases outside the gene matches: 9. The CDR3 coding sequence is TGTGCCAGCAGTCCATCAGGACAGGGATTCTACGAGCAGTACGTC. It encodes CASSPSGQGFYEQYV.

This rearrangement joins TRBV27 to TRBJ2-7; D gene unclear. Germline-derived CDR1 and CDR2 are MNHEY and SMNVEV (reference sequence). The CDR3 covers 11 residues. Trimming cost V 2 bases and J 5 bases, with 4 bases left between them. Here the CDR3 reads CASSLGHEQYF. CDR3 coding DNA: TGTGCCAGCAGTTTAGGCCACGAGCAGTACTTC.

This chain links TRBV20-1 with TRBJ1-5; 7 bases map to TRBD1. V lost 5 bases and J lost 1; bases outside the gene matches: 5. Germline lookup yields CDR1 DFQATT and CDR2 SNEGSKA (reference sequence). The CDR3 covers 14 residues. The CDR3 region has the DNA TGCAGTGCTCAGGGGGGTGGGAGCAATCAGCCCCAGCATTTT. It specifies CSAQGGGSNQPQHF.

This clone has just a few counts. The chain links TRBV6-1 to TRBJ2-5; D is undetermined. Germline CDR1 and CDR2: MNHNS and SASEGT. The CDR3 extends over 12 amino acids. V was trimmed by 5 bases and J by 4 bases, leaving 8 bases between them. The CDR3 is CASSRAGETQYF. CDR3 sequence (DNA): TGTGCCAGCAGTCGGGCCGGAGAGACCCAGTACTTC.

This clone was observed a few times. This chain uses TRBV27 with TRBJ2-7; unclear D gene. The V gene lost 4 bases and the J gene lost 8 bases, with 18 bases spanning the gap. CDR1 is MNHEY, CDR2 SMNVEV, per germline (reference sequence). CDR3 length equals 14 residues. This CDR3 is CASSSSDHHHKQYF. As DNA, the CDR3 is TGTGCCAGCAGTTCCTCGGATCACCACCACAAGCAGTACTTC.

Ten or more counts support this clone. A much larger clone differs from this one at a single base, so this may be a read error. This rearrangement joins TRBV6-1 to TRBJ2-7, with D maybe TRBD2 (6 bases). The CDR3 covers 14 residues. Germline V gene data show CDR1 as MNHNS and CDR2 as SASEGT. CDR3 region: CACRELGGGYEQYF. The CDR3 bases are TGTGCCTGCAGGGAATTGGGGGGAGGATACGAGCAGTACTTC.

The chain couples TRBV29-1 to TRBJ1-1, with D possibly matching TRBD1 (5 bases). Germline lookup yields CDR1 SQVTM and CDR2 ANQGSEA. The CDR3 sequence is 13 residues long. V shed 4 bases and J shed 0 bases, with 9 bases lying between them. CDR3 region: CSVVGTVNTEAFF. The CDR3 DNA follows: TGCAGCGTTGTCGGGACGGTGAACACTGAAGCTTTCTTT.